This TCR beta chain was recovered during a study (dated by TCRdb to the early 2020s). Paper-wide results and their limitations: According to the authors, more investigation is needed, including longitudinal sampling and evaluation of a control group.

Taken from cysteine to phenylalanine, the CDR3 has 16 residues. The only DNA kept is the CDR3, 48 bases in frame from the first base. V lost 0 bases and J lost 4 bases; the stretch between them is 13 bases long. CDR1 SNHLY and CDR2 FYNNEI are derived from the germline V gene. Of note for this clone: This receptor's antigen is unknown. No base quality values were provided; no much bigger clone lies one nucleotide off.

TCR beta chain repertoires were profiled by survey-level sequencing on the immunoSEQ platform. As for the authors' bioinformatics: Repertoire diversity was quantified as the inverse Simpson index, and CDR3 amino acid length spectratypes and V-J pairing frequencies were compared. Clonotypes specific to SARS-CoV-2, CMV, influenza A and EBV were annotated by matching TCR beta CDR3 sequences against VDJdb. As stored in TCRdb, this immuneACCESS dataset retains in-frame rearrangements with V and J assigned. A fraction of the clones does not appear; measured against another copy, unresolved V genes explain less than half of the discrepancy, and the remainder lacks a known reason. The DNA gave D and trimming, while V, J and clone size come from that table. A total of 45,000 to 60,000 clones appear in this sample, over 85% of them only once. Approximately 11% of the sample lies in the top ten. PBMCs were separated from peripheral blood, and TCR beta sequencing was performed on genomic DNA obtained from unsorted PBMCs.

The material sequenced was PBMCs. The sequence was obtained from a man aged 35 to 55 with rheumatoid arthritis. The chain links TRBV2 with TRBJ1-5; TRBD1 could be the D gene, as 5 bases match. The sequenced DNA: TGTGCCAGCAGTGAAGCGCTTTGGGGGTATAATCAGCCCCAGCATTTT. This encodes CASSEALWGYNQPQHF. Reference TRBV2 and TRBJ1-5 genes cover what lies past the CDR3, so the full variable domain is EPEVTQTPSHQVTQMGQEVILRCVPISNHLYFYWYRQILGQKVEFLVSFYNNEISEKSEIFDDQFSVERPDGSNFTLKIRSTKLEDSAMYFCASSEALWGYNQPQHFGDGTRLSIL.